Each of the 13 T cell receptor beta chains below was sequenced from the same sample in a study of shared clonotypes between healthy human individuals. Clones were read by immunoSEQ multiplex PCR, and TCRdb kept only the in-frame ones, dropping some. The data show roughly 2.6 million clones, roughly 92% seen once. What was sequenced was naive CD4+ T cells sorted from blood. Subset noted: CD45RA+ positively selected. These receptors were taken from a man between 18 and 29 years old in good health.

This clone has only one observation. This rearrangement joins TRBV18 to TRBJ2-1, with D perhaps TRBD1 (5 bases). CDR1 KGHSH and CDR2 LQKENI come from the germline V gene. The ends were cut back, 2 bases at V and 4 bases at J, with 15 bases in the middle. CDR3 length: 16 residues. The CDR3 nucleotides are TGTGCCAGCTCACCAAAAAGGTGGGGCGGATACAATGAGCAGTTCTTC. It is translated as CASSPKRWGGYNEQFF.

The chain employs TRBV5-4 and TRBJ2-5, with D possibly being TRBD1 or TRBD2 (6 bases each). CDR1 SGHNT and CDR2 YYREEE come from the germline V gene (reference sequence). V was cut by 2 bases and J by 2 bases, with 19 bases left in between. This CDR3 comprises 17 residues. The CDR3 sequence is CASSLGGQGGTQETQYF. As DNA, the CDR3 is TGTGCCAGCAGCTTAGGCGGGCAAGGCGGGACACAAGAGACCCAGTACTTC.

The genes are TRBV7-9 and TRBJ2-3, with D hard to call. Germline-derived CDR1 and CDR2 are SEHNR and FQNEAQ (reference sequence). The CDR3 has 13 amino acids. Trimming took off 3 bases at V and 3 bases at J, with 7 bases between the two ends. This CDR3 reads CASSFVRTDTQYF. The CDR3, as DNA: TGTGCCAGCAGCTTTGTCCGGACAGATACGCAGTATTTT.

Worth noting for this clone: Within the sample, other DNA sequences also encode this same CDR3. The CDR3 DNA reads TGCGCCAGCAGCCCTGGGACTAGCGGGGGGGCAGATACGCAGTATTTT. Amino acid sequence: CASSPGTSGGADTQYF. The chain recombines TRBV5-1 with TRBJ2-3; TRBD2 matches at 16 bases. CDR1 and CDR2 (germline): SGHRS, YFSETQ. The CDR3 runs to 16 residues. Losses at the gene ends were 4 bases for V and 4 bases for J; bases not matched to a gene: 3.

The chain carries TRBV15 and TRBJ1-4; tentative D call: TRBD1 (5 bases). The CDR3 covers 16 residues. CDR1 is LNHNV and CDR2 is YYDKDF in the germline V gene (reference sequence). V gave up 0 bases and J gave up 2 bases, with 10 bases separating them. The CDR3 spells CATSREGTPTNEKLFF. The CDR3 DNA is TGTGCCACCAGCAGAGAAGGGACTCCTACTAATGAAAAACTGTTTTTT.

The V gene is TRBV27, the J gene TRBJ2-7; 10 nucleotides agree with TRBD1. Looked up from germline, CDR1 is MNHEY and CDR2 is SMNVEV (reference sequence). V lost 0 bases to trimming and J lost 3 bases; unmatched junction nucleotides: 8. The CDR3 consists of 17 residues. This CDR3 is CASSLSPPTGGYYEQYF. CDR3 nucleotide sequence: TGTGCCAGCAGTTTATCTCCCCCGACAGGGGGCTACTACGAGCAGTACTTC.

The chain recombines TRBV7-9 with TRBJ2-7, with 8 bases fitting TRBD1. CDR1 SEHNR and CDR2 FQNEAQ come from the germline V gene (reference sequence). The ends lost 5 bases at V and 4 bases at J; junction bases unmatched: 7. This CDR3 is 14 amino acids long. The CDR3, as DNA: TGTGCCAGCAGCACCCGGGACAGGTGGTACGAGCAGTACTTC. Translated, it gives CASSTRDRWYEQYF.

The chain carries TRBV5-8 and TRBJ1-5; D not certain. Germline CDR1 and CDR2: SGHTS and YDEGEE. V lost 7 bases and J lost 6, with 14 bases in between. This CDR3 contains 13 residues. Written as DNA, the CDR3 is TGTGCCAGCCCTTTTCCAGGAGTTCAGCCCCAGCATTTT. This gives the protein CASPFPGVQPQHF. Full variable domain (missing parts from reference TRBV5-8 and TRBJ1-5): EAGVTQSPTHLIKTRGQQATLRCSPISGHTSVYWYQQALGLGLQFLLWYDEGEERNRGNFPPRFSGRQFPNYSSELNVNALELEDSALYLCASPFPGVQPQHFGDGTRLSIL.

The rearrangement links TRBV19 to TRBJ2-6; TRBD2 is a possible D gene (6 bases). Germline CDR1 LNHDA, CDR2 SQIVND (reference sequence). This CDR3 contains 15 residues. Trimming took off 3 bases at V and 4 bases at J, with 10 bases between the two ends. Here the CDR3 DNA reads TGTGCCAGTAGTATGGGGGAGGCCGGGGCCAACGTCCTGACTTTC. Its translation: CASSMGEAGANVLTF.

In DNA, the CDR3 is TGTGCCAGCAGCTCCGACAGGGATATCCACGAGCAGTACTTC. This encodes CASSSDRDIHEQYF. This chain joins TRBV7-9 and TRBJ2-7; 7 bases are shared with TRBD1. Germline V CDR1 and CDR2: SEHNR, FQNEAQ (reference sequence). The V segment lost 4 bases and the J segment 5 bases; nucleotides outside the gene matches: 8. The CDR3 covers 14 residues.

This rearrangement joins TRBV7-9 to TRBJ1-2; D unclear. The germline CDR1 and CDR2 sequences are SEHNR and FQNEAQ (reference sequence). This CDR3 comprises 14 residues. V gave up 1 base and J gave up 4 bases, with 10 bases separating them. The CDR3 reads CASSLEGSPYGYTF. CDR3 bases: TGTGCCAGCAGCTTAGAGGGCAGCCCCTATGGCTACACCTTC.

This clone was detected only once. Here the CDR3 reads CASSLIRPAGSETQYF. In nucleotides, the CDR3 is TGTGCCAGCAGCTTAATTCGGCCAGCGGGGTCAGAGACCCAGTACTTC. J is TRBJ2-5 and V is TRBV7-9, with TRBD2 matching 7 bases. Germline CDR1 SEHNR, CDR2 FQNEAQ (reference sequence). The CDR3 covers 16 residues. V gave up 2 bases and J gave up 4 bases; unmatched junction bases: 10.

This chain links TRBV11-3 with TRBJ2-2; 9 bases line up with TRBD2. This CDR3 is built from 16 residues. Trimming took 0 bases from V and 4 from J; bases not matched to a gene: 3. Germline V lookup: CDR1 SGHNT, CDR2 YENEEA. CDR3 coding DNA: TGTGCCAGCAGCTTAGATAGCGGGGGATTCACCGGGGAGCTGTTTTTT. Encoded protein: CASSLDSGGFTGELFF.